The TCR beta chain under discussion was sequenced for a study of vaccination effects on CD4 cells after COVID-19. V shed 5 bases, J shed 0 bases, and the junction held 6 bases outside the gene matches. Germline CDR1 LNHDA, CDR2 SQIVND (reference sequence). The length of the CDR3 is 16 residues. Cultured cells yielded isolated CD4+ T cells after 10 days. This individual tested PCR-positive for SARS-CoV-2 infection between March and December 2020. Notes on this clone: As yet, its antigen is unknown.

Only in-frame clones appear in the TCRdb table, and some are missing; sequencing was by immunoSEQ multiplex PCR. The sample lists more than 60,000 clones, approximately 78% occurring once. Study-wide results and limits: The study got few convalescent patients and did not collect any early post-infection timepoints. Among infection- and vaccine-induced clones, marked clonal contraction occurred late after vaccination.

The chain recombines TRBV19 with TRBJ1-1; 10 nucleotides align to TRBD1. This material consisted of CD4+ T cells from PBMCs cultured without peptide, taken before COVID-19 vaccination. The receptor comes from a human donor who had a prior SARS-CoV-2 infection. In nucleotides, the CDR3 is TGTGCCAGTAGTTTGGGACAGGGGATGATGAACACTGAAGCTTTCTTT. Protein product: CASSLGQGMMNTEAFF.